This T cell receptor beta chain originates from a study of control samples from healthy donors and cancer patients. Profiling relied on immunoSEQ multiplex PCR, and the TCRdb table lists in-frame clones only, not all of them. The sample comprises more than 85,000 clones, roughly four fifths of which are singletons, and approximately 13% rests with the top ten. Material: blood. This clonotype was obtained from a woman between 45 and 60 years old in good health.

The CDR3 coding sequence is TGTGCCAGCAGCCAAATCAACAGATATAATTCACCCCTCCACTTT. Translated, it gives CASSQINRYNSPLHF. The chain combines TRBV3-1 (or the pseudogene TRBV3-2) with TRBJ1-6; D is undetermined. Trimming took off 2 bases at V and 4 bases at J, with 9 bases between the two ends. CDR3 size: 15 residues. Germline CDR1 is LGHDT and CDR2 is YNNKEL (reference sequence).